Listed below are T cell receptor beta chains from one sample, sequenced in a study of OX40 agonist ivuxolimab in advanced cancers. TCRdb keeps only in-frame clones here, not all; method: immunoSEQ multiplex PCR. The table includes about 61,000 clones, 92% detected once. Specimen: CD4+ or CD8+ T cells sorted from blood, collected in a trial of the OX40 agonist ivuxolimab. The receptors derive from an adult with an advanced solid tumor such as melanoma, head and neck, liver or kidney cancer. CDR3s include the opening cysteine and the closing phenylalanine or tryptophan. D genes are given only for firm matches. A row's size may be missing; if present it is once, few, many or a size class.

v_gene	abundance	d_gene	j_gene	CDR3aa	CDR3nt
TRBV9	.	TRBD1	TRBJ1-5	CASSVDGQGEPQHF	TGTGCCAGCAGCGTAGACGGACAGGGCGAGCCCCAGCATTTT
TRBV27	.	TRBD2	TRBJ2-5	CASSPPGTSGLETQYF	TGTGCCAGCAGTCCCCCAGGGACTAGCGGCTTGGAGACCCAGTACTTC
TRBV9	once	.	TRBJ2-2	CASSPSNTGELFF	TGTGCCAGCAGCCCCTCGAACACCGGGGAGCTGTTTTTT
TRBV30	.	.	TRBJ2-2	CAWSVPDTGELFF	TGTGCCTGGAGTGTCCCTGACACCGGGGAGCTGTTTTTT
TRBV28	.	TRBD1	TRBJ1-1	CASRETGRNTEAFF	TGTGCCAGCAGAGAGACAGGGAGGAACACTGAAGCTTTCTTT
TRBV11-2	.	TRBD2	TRBJ2-1	CASSLGPATGGPGNEQFF	TGTGCCAGCAGCTTAGGCCCCGCGACGGGAGGGCCGGGTAATGAGCAGTTCTTC
TRBV14	.	TRBD2	TRBJ2-2	CASSQALSSGRYTGELFF	TGTGCCAGCAGCCAAGCCTTGTCTAGCGGGAGATACACCGGGGAGCTGTTTTTT
TRBV27	once	.	TRBJ2-2	CASSPKGTGELFF	TGTGCCAGCAGTCCGAAGGGCACCGGGGAGCTGTTTTTT
TRBV6-1	once	.	TRBJ1-1	CASSEPGLGTEAFF	TGTGCCAGCAGTGAACCGGGATTAGGGACTGAAGCTTTCTTT
TRBV4-1	.	.	TRBJ1-5	CASSQAPGRVNQPQHF	TGCGCCAGCAGCCAAGCTCCGGGACGGGTCAATCAGCCCCAGCATTTT
TRBV2	.	TRBD2	TRBJ2-2	CASSDGGLAGLNTGELFF	TGTGCCAGCAGTGATGGGGGACTAGCGGGACTTAACACCGGGGAGCTGTTTTTT
TRBV2	.	.	TRBJ2-5	CASRLQETQYF	TGTGCCAGCAGATTGCAAGAGACCCAGTACTTC
TRBV28	.	.	TRBJ2-3	CASSLGLATDTQYF	TGTGCCAGCAGTTTAGGGCTAGCCACAGATACGCAGTATTTT
TRBV4-1	.	.	TRBJ1-1	CASSVQGSIEAFF	TGCGCCAGCAGTGTCCAGGGGTCGATCGAAGCTTTCTTT
TRBV7-9	once	.	TRBJ1-2	CASIVAGTLRTGGYTF	TGTGCCAGCATCGTCGCTGGGACACTTCGTACCGGGGGCTACACCTTC
TRBV4-1	.	TRBD2	TRBJ2-3	CASTGTSGGANTQYF	TGCGCCAGCACTGGGACTAGCGGGGGGGCGAATACGCAGTATTTT
TRBV6-5	.	.	TRBJ2-2	CASTLAEGTGELFF	TGTGCCAGCACTCTCGCGGAGGGCACCGGGGAGCTGTTTTTT
TRBV28	.	TRBD1	TRBJ1-6	CASTSSGESGTGFNSPLHF	TGTGCCAGCACAAGTTCCGGAGAGTCCGGGACAGGATTTAATTCACCCCTCCACTTT
TRBV28	once	.	TRBJ2-3	CASSFLGDTQYF	TGTGCCAGCAGTTTTTTGGGGGATACGCAGTATTTT
TRBV6-5	.	TRBD1	TRBJ1-6	CASSYSTGIYNSPLHF	TGTGCCAGCAGTTACTCGACAGGGATTTATAATTCACCCCTCCACTTT
TRBV6-5	.	.	TRBJ1-3	CASSYNWGNTIYF	TGTGCCAGCAGTTACAATTGGGGAAACACCATATATTTT
TRBV27	.	.	TRBJ1-4	CASSAGTPEKLFF	TGTGCCAGCAGCGCCGGGACACCAGAAAAACTGTTTTTT
TRBV6-6	.	TRBD2	TRBJ2-3	CASSGGTPADTQYF	TGTGCCAGCAGCGGGGGGACCCCCGCAGATACGCAGTATTTT
TRBV25-1	few	.	TRBJ1-1	CASSEQVEAFF	TGTGCCAGCAGTGAACAGGTTGAAGCTTTCTTT
TRBV9	.	.	TRBJ2-3	CASSVVGMTDTQYF	TGTGCCAGCAGCGTAGTAGGGATGACAGATACGCAGTATTTT
TRBV7-9	.	.	TRBJ2-2	CASSLVVSVPNTGELFF	TGTGCCAGCAGCTTAGTAGTGTCCGTCCCGAACACCGGGGAGCTGTTTTTT
TRBV9	.	.	TRBJ2-3	CASSRFGTDTQYF	TGTGCCAGCAGCCGTTTTGGCACAGATACGCAGTATTTT
TRBV28	.	.	TRBJ1-4	CASSPPQREKLFF	TGTGCCAGCAGCCCCCCCCAACGGGAAAAACTGTTTTTT
TRBV6-1	.	TRBD2	TRBJ2-1	CASSEAGWQRGVSYNEQFF	TGTGCCAGCAGTGAAGCGGGGTGGCAGCGGGGGGTATCCTACAATGAGCAGTTCTTC
TRBV28	.	.	TRBJ2-1	CASSFSVYLNEQFF	TGTGCCAGCAGTTTTTCAGTATACCTCAATGAGCAGTTCTTC
TRBV6-6	.	.	TRBJ2-1	CASSSAGVERGQFF	TGTGCCAGCAGTTCGGCCGGGGTAGAAAGAGGGCAGTTCTTC
TRBV4-3	.	TRBD1	TRBJ1-2	CASSQDGLRDRANYGYTF	TGCGCCAGCAGCCAAGATGGGCTCCGGGACAGAGCTAACTATGGCTACACCTTC
TRBV14	once	TRBD2	TRBJ2-3	CASSQEARASGNEDTQYF	TGTGCCAGCAGCCAAGAGGCCCGGGCTAGCGGGAACGAAGATACGCAGTATTTT
TRBV9	.	.	TRBJ1-2	CASSLTGGGYTF	TGTGCCAGCAGCCTAACGGGAGGTGGCTACACCTTC
TRBV2	.	TRBD2	TRBJ2-1	CASSDGLAGYNEQFF	TGTGCCAGCAGTGACGGTTTAGCGGGATACAATGAGCAGTTCTTC
TRBV27	.	.	TRBJ2-1	CASSLSTNNEQFF	TGTGCCAGCAGTTTATCGACGAACAATGAGCAGTTCTTC
TRBV2	.	.	TRBJ2-5	CASRPGTKETQYF	TGTGCCAGCAGACCCGGGACGAAAGAGACCCAGTACTTC
TRBV7-2	.	TRBD1	TRBJ1-6	CASSTSQGARNSPLHF	TGTGCCAGCAGCACCTCCCAGGGGGCTCGAAATTCACCCCTCCACTTT
TRBV27	.	.	TRBJ2-7	CASSLGRDYEQYF	TGTGCCAGCAGCTTGGGAAGGGACTACGAGCAGTACTTC
TRBV10-2	.	.	TRBJ2-3	CASSPSTDTQYF	TGCGCCAGCAGCCCCAGCACAGATACGCAGTATTTT
TRBV13	.	TRBD2	TRBJ2-1	CASSQYYETSGSAYEQFF	TGTGCCAGCAGCCAATACTACGAGACTAGCGGGAGTGCGTATGAGCAGTTCTTC
TRBV30	.	.	TRBJ1-1	CAWSVQGNTEAFF	TGTGCCTGGAGTGTACAGGGGAACACTGAAGCTTTCTTT
TRBV9	.	.	TRBJ2-2	CASSVSSGELFF	TGTGCCAGCAGCGTGTCTTCCGGGGAGCTGTTTTTT
TRBV28	once	TRBD2	TRBJ2-3	CASSQLAGEGTDTQYF	TGTGCCAGCAGCCAACTAGCGGGGGAAGGCACAGATACGCAGTATTTT
TRBV5-1	.	.	TRBJ2-2	CASSLTDTGELFF	TGCGCCAGCAGCTTGACCGACACCGGGGAGCTGTTTTTT
TRBV28	.	TRBD2	TRBJ2-1	CASSLGTRFDEQFF	TGTGCCAGCAGTTTGGGGACTAGATTCGATGAGCAGTTCTTC
TRBV6-5	.	TRBD1	TRBJ2-1	CASPLDRGLNEQFF	TGTGCCAGCCCTTTGGACAGGGGGCTAAATGAGCAGTTCTTC
TRBV11-2	.	TRBD2	TRBJ2-3	CASSFGTSRHTQYF	TGTGCCAGCAGCTTCGGGACTAGCAGACATACGCAGTATTTT
TRBV28	once	.	TRBJ1-3	CASSDPGTGNTIYF	TGTGCCAGCAGTGACCCAGGGACCGGAAACACCATATATTTT
TRBV12-5	.	.	TRBJ1-5	CASGISDGNSNQPQHF	TGTGCTAGTGGTATCTCGGACGGGAATAGCAATCAGCCCCAGCATTTT
TRBV28	.	.	TRBJ2-1	CASSTDDEQFF	TGTGCCAGCAGCACGGACGATGAGCAGTTCTTC
TRBV5-5	.	.	TRBJ2-3	CASSLGSQYF	TGTGCCAGCAGCTTGGGGTCCCAGTATTTT
TRBV5-3	.	.	TRBJ1-2	CARSFITAVPDRANYGYTF	TGTGCCAGAAGCTTCATTACGGCGGTTCCTGATCGTGCGAACTATGGCTACACCTTC
TRBV6-6	.	TRBD2	TRBJ2-1	CASGVRGGINEQFF	TGTGCCAGCGGTGTGCGGGGGGGGATCAATGAGCAGTTCTTC
TRBV11-3	.	.	TRBJ1-5	CASSQGDQPQHF	TGTGCCAGCAGCCAGGGAGATCAGCCCCAGCATTTT
TRBV13	once	TRBD1	TRBJ2-1	CASSNGGQGYNEQFF	TGTGCCAGCAGCAACGGGGGACAGGGCTACAATGAGCAGTTCTTC
TRBV6-4	.	TRBD2	TRBJ2-1	CASGTGGANEQFF	TGTGCCAGCGGTACCGGGGGGGCCAATGAGCAGTTCTTC
TRBV6-1	.	TRBD2	TRBJ2-1	CASSEEAGGYNEQFF	TGTGCCAGCAGTGAAGAAGCGGGGGGGTACAATGAGCAGTTCTTC
TRBV6-5	.	.	TRBJ2-1	CASKWGLGSYNEQFF	TGTGCCAGCAAGTGGGGCTTGGGCTCCTACAATGAGCAGTTCTTC